Below, 26 T cell receptor beta chains from the same sample are listed, as sequenced in a study of blood T cell repertoires in COVID-19. The data were produced by immunoSEQ multiplex PCR, yet TCRdb's version contains in-frame clones alone and is incomplete. The sample yields 70,000 or so clones, roughly 91% seen once. Sequencing was done on a sample of peripheral blood. Receptor source: a woman over 75 with active or convalescent COVID-19.

The chain employs TRBV5-5 and TRBJ2-3, with D perhaps matching TRBD1 (6 bases). The CDR3 is 17 residues long. Trimming removed 4 bases at V and 4 bases at J, with 22 bases between. Germline assignment: CDR1 SGHKS and CDR2 YYEKEE (reference sequence). The CDR3 region has the DNA TGTGCCAGCAGCCCAATAGCCGGGACATCAATAGCAGATACGCAGTATTTT. Protein sequence: CASSPIAGTSIADTQYF.

The rearrangement joins TRBV5-1 to TRBJ1-2, with D perhaps matching TRBD1 (5 bases). V lost 0 bases to trimming and J lost 8 bases, with 17 bases between them. This CDR3 contains 15 residues. From germline, CDR1 is SGHRS and CDR2 YFSETQ. For the CDR3, the DNA is TGCGCCAGCAGCTTGGGCGGGACCCTGGTATGGGGCTACACCTTC. This sequence encodes CASSLGGTLVWGYTF.

This clone was seen a few times. V and J are TRBV4-2 and TRBJ2-3; 8 bases align to TRBD2. From germline, CDR1 is LGHNA and CDR2 YNFKEQ. CDR3 length equals 18 residues. V gave up 0 bases and J gave up 2 bases; unmatched junction bases: 10. The DNA for the CDR3 is TGTGCCAGCAGCCAAGAGGCCCCCAGCGGGGGAATCACAGATACGCAGTATTTT. It codes for CASSQEAPSGGITDTQYF.

This clone was found once. The rearrangement joins TRBV19 to TRBJ2-2; 8 bases match TRBD1. Unmatched junction bases numbered 1, after V lost 3 bases and J lost 1 base. Germline V gene sequence: CDR1 LNHDA, CDR2 SQIVND (reference sequence). The CDR3 runs to 15 residues. As DNA, the CDR3 is TGTGCCAGTAGTATGGGACAGGTGAACACCGGGGAGCTGTTTTTT. This gives the protein CASSMGQVNTGELFF.

In its sample, this clone was seen a few times. The chain employs TRBV5-1 and TRBJ1-6, with D unresolved. The V and J ends lost 2 bases and 0 bases respectively, with 12 bases between them. This CDR3 contains 17 residues. Germline CDR1 SGHRS, CDR2 YFSETQ. This CDR3 reads CASSFHFELSYNSPLHF. The CDR3 DNA reads TGCGCCAGCAGCTTTCATTTCGAACTCTCCTATAATTCACCCCTCCACTTT.

This chain uses TRBV30 with TRBJ1-6; 10 nucleotides line up with TRBD1. The CDR3 is 14 residues long. Germline V lookup: CDR1 GTSNPN, CDR2 SVGIG (reference sequence). Losses at the gene ends were 3 bases for V and 8 bases for J; bases not matched to a gene: 4. CDR3 loop: CAWRVGQGYSPLHF. As DNA, the CDR3 is TGTGCCTGGAGGGTGGGACAGGGGTATTCACCCCTCCACTTT.

The DNA of the CDR3 is TGTGCCATCAGTGACCCAGCGGGGCGAGGCTACGAGCAGTACTTC. This codes for CAISDPAGRGYEQYF. The chain links TRBV10-3 to TRBJ2-7, with 7 bases fitting TRBD2. The V segment lost 3 bases and the J segment 3 bases; nucleotides outside the gene matches: 8. Germline CDR1 reads ENHRY; CDR2 reads SYGVKD. The CDR3 contains 15 residues.

This chain links TRBV10-1 with TRBJ2-7; 8 bases align to TRBD1. The ends lost 7 bases at V and 1 base at J; junction bases unmatched: 6. The CDR3 consists of 14 residues. From germline, CDR1 is WNHNN and CDR2 SYGVQD (reference sequence). CDR3 bases: TGCGCCAGCATCTCGGACAGGGAATCCTACGAGCAGTACTTC. Translated, it gives CASISDRESYEQYF.

V gene TRBV28 combines with J gene TRBJ2-5, with TRBD1 matching over 9 bases. V shed 2 bases, J shed 1 base, and the junction held 11 bases outside the gene matches. This CDR3 has 18 amino acids. The germline CDR1 and CDR2 sequences are MDHEN and SYDVKM. The CDR3 loop is CASSLAGQGRSAQETQYF. The DNA for the CDR3 is TGTGCCAGCAGTTTAGCAGGACAGGGGAGGTCTGCCCAAGAGACCCAGTACTTC.

The rearrangement joins TRBV4-1 to TRBJ1-6, with 10 nucleotides matching TRBD1. This CDR3 has 16 amino acids. Germline V CDR1 and CDR2: MGHRA, YSYEKL. V lost 3 bases to trimming and J lost 7 bases; unmatched junction nucleotides: 6. The CDR3 is CASSQEGTGANSPLHF. In DNA form, the CDR3 reads TGCGCCAGCAGCCAGGAGGGGACAGGGGCGAATTCACCCCTCCACTTT.

The chain has TRBV7-9 and TRBJ1-1; unclear D gene. This CDR3 has 12 residues. In germline, CDR1 is SEHNR, CDR2 FQNEAQ (reference sequence). Deletions cut 11 bases from V and 2 bases from J, with 12 bases between. The DNA of the CDR3 is TGTGCCGGAGAGGATCTAAACACTGAAGCTTTCTTT. Translated, it gives CAGEDLNTEAFF.

This chain uses TRBV4-1 with TRBJ2-3; 10 bases are shared with TRBD2. The ends lost 8 bases at V and 6 bases at J; junction bases unmatched: 11. CDR1 and CDR2 from the germline V gene are MGHRA and YSYEKL. The CDR3 loop spans 15 amino acids. CDR3 sequence reads: CASGGASGGVDTQYF. CDR3 nucleotides: TGCGCCAGCGGGGGGGCTAGCGGGGGTGTCGATACGCAGTATTTT.

The rearrangement joins TRBV4-1 to TRBJ1-1; TRBD1 matches at 7 bases. Looked up from germline, CDR1 is MGHRA and CDR2 is YSYEKL. V gave up 2 bases and J gave up 7 bases; unmatched junction bases: 10. CDR3 length equals 15 residues. Here the CDR3 reads CASSQYLQGTGEAFF. The CDR3 nucleotides are TGCGCCAGCAGCCAATACCTACAGGGGACCGGTGAAGCTTTCTTT.

CDR3 protein: CASSFATGSGNTIYF. Written as DNA, the CDR3 is TGTGCCAGCAGCTTCGCGACAGGTTCTGGAAACACCATATATTTT. The chain combines TRBV7-9 with TRBJ1-3; the D gene is possibly TRBD1 (6 bases). The CDR3 consists of 15 residues. The germline V gene has CDR1 SEHNR and CDR2 FQNEAQ (reference sequence). V was pared by 3 bases and J by 1 base, with 10 bases between.

V gene TRBV11-3 combines with J gene TRBJ2-1; TRBD2 might be the D (7 bases). CDR1 is SGHNT, CDR2 YENEEA, per germline. V lost 5 bases, J lost 6 bases, and 17 bases lay in between. CDR3 length equals 15 residues. The CDR3 DNA sequence: TGTGCCAGCAGCCGCTCGGGGAGGGGGGGCAATGAGCAGTTCTTC. It yields the protein CASSRSGRGGNEQFF. Full variable domain (missing parts from reference TRBV11-3 and TRBJ2-1): EAGVVQSPRYKIIEKKQPVAFWCNPISGHNTLYWYLQNLGQGPELLIRYENEEAVDDSQLPKDRFSAERLKGVDSTLKIQPAELGDSAVYLCASSRSGRGGNEQFFGPGTRLTVL.

This clone was observed a single time. This chain connects TRBV19 to TRBJ2-7; 8 nucleotides line up with TRBD1. The V segment lost 5 bases and the J segment 5 bases; nucleotides outside the gene matches: 17. Germline V gene sequence: CDR1 LNHDA, CDR2 SQIVND (reference sequence). The CDR3 is made up of 17 amino acids. CDR3 sequence reads: CASSGPARTGSQDEQYF. The CDR3 DNA sequence: TGTGCCAGTAGTGGTCCGGCAAGGACAGGGAGTCAGGACGAGCAGTACTTC.

The chain carries TRBV5-5 and TRBJ2-7; D might be TRBD2 (7 bases). The germline V gene has CDR1 SGHKS and CDR2 YYEKEE (reference sequence). The CDR3 loop spans 14 amino acids. V lost 2 bases, J lost 2 bases, and 11 bases lay in between. The CDR3 spells CASSFGGPPYEQYF. Written as DNA, the CDR3 is TGTGCCAGCAGCTTCGGGGGGCCCCCCTACGAGCAGTACTTC.

This sequence joins TRBV4-2 and TRBJ1-3, with no clear D. CDR3 size: 16 residues. Germline values: CDR1 LGHNA, CDR2 YNFKEQ. V was shortened by 4 bases and J by 3 bases, with 16 bases between the two germline ends. The CDR3 DNA is TGTGCCAGCAGCCCCCGCGAAATGCTAAGTGGAAACACCATATATTTT. It encodes CASSPREMLSGNTIYF.

The CDR3 DNA reads as TGTGCCAGCAGCCTGGACAGGGCCCACGAGCAGTACTTC. It translates to CASSLDRAHEQYF. The V gene is TRBV11-2, the J gene TRBJ2-7; 8 positions match TRBD1. Germline V gives CDR1 SGHAT, CDR2 FQNNGV. CDR3 length: 13 amino acids. V trimming: 5 bases; J trimming: 5 bases; junction bases outside the gene matches: 5.

The V call is TRBV12-3 or TRBV12-4, the J call TRBJ2-3; unclear D gene. Trimming removed 3 bases from V and 8 bases from J, with 12 bases in between. This CDR3 is built from 13 residues. The CDR3 reads CASSLALHSTQYF. In DNA form, the CDR3 reads TGTGCCAGCAGTTTGGCCCTCCACAGTACGCAGTATTTT.

The chain links TRBV3-1 (or the pseudogene TRBV3-2) to TRBJ1-1; no reliable D call. V lost 1 base, J lost 1 base, and 7 bases lay in between. Germline CDR1 is LGHDT and CDR2 is YNNKEL (reference sequence). The CDR3 contains 14 residues. The CDR3 sequence: CASSQVPGNTEAFF. The CDR3 DNA follows: TGTGCCAGCAGCCAAGTCCCCGGGAACACTGAAGCTTTCTTT.

The chain uses TRBV30 and TRBJ1-1, with D possibly TRBD1 on 5 matching bases. V lost 1 base, J lost 5 bases, and 14 bases lay in between. The germline gives CDR1 GTSNPN, CDR2 SVGIG (reference sequence). The CDR3 spans 14 residues. The CDR3 sequence: CAWSGLSGGTEAFF. CDR3 coding DNA: TGTGCCTGGAGTGGTCTTTCGGGGGGTACTGAAGCTTTCTTT.

V and J are TRBV3-1 (or the pseudogene TRBV3-2) and TRBJ1-2; unclear D gene. V was pared by 0 bases and J by 5 bases, with 10 bases between. Germline loops: CDR1 LGHDT, CDR2 YNNKEL (reference sequence). CDR3 length: 14 residues. The CDR3, as DNA: TGTGCCAGCAGCCAAGAGCGCCAGGCGTATGGCTACACCTTC. Translating it yields CASSQERQAYGYTF.

The chain uses TRBV7-2 and TRBJ1-5; D is uncertain. This CDR3 has 16 amino acids. Germline CDR1 SGHTA, CDR2 FQGNSA. V lost 5 bases and J 9 bases, leaving 23 bases between the germline ends. The CDR3 is CASSSLGLGSGSPQHF. CDR3 bases: TGTGCCAGCAGCAGCTTAGGTTTAGGTTCGGGATCGCCCCAGCATTTT.

This chain uses TRBV5-6 with TRBJ1-2, with D unclear. Trimming removed 1 base at V and 7 bases at J, with 11 bases between. This CDR3 has 13 residues. The germline gives CDR1 SGHDT, CDR2 YYEEEE. CDR3 sequence reads: CASSLTEMRGYTF. CDR3 coding DNA: TGTGCCAGCAGCTTGACGGAGATGCGTGGCTACACCTTC.

J is TRBJ2-5 and V is TRBV5-4; 8 bases align to TRBD1. The CDR3 length is 16 residues. The V segment lost 2 bases and the J segment 1 base; nucleotides outside the gene matches: 7. Per the germline V gene, CDR1 is SGHNT and CDR2 is YYREEE (reference sequence). Here the CDR3 reads CASSLAAGGPQETQYF. For the CDR3, the DNA is TGTGCCAGCAGCTTAGCTGCAGGGGGCCCCCAAGAGACCCAGTACTTC.